These 32 T cell receptor beta chains originate from one sample sequenced in a study of tumor and adjacent non-tumor tissue in lung cancer. Three rounds of nested PCR, following a modified ARM-PCR protocol, produced the TCRbeta library. From the multiplex PCR reads, TCRdb called clonotypes with MiXCR, one entry per CDR3 protein. The sample yields 50,000 to 60,000 distinct CDR3 sequences, about 79% seen once. This sample's RNA came from whole unsorted tissue. Distant lung tissue was collected more than 3 cm away from the tumor edge. Sequenced input: distant non-tumor lung tissue. The receptor set was obtained from a woman aged 60 to 75 with non-small cell lung cancer.

This sequence joins TRBV6-2 or TRBV6-3 and TRBJ1-2, with D possibly TRBD1 on 5 matching bases. This CDR3 is 13 amino acids long. Germline CDR1 and CDR2: MNHEY and SVGEGT. The CDR3 DNA reads TGTCCCATCCTCTGGGACGGATCCTATGGCTACACCTTC. It encodes CPILWDGSYGYTF.

The chain joins TRBV6-2 or TRBV6-3 to TRBJ2-2; unclear D gene. In germline, CDR1 is MNHEY, CDR2 SVGEGT. V was cut by 11 bases and J by 1 base, with 11 bases left in between. The CDR3 totals 13 residues. The CDR3 sequence: CAGRTRNTGELFF. CDR3 bases: TGTGCCGGTAGGACGAGGAACACCGGGGAGCTGTTTTTT.

This clonotype was observed once. This CDR3 fails to terminate in the conserved phenylalanine or tryptophan, so it likely reflects a read error. This chain joins TRBV11-2 and TRBJ2-3; D is unresolved. This CDR3 region has 11 residues. Per the germline V gene, CDR1 is SGHAT and CDR2 is FQNNGV. The DNA of the CDR3 is TGTGCCAACAGCACGCGAGATACGCAGTATTCT. Translated: CANSTRDTQYS.

About this clonotype itself: Mismatch with germline at one junction end may stem from a read error. The genes are TRBV4-3 and TRBJ2-7; 8 bases are shared with TRBD1. The length of the CDR3 is 15 residues. Germline CDR1 and CDR2: LGHNA and YSLEER. This CDR3 is CTSSPRGTGRYEQYF. As DNA, the CDR3 is TGTACCAGCAGCCCGAGGGGGACAGGACGGTACGAGCAGTACTTC.

Comments on this clonotype: One junction end does not reproduce the germline sequence, and a read error may be involved. The chain combines TRBV11-2 with TRBJ2-3; TRBD2 matches 13 bases. From germline, CDR1 is SGHAT and CDR2 FQNNGV. The CDR3 has 18 residues. In DNA form, the CDR3 reads TGTGCCAGTAGCTTAAGGACTAGCGGGGGAGTTTTCACAGATATGCAGTATTTT. As protein: CASSLRTSGGVFTDMQYF.

This clonotype was picked up one time. At one end, the junction sequence differs from germline, possibly due to a read error. CDR3 DNA: TGCAGCGATGTTGCAGGGTCCCTAGGGAGGGAGCAGTATTTC. Protein product: CSDVAGSLGREQYF. This sequence joins TRBV29-1 and TRBJ2-7; 7 positions agree with TRBD2. CDR1 and CDR2 (germline): SQVTM, ANQGSEA. There are 14 residues in the CDR3.

This chain links TRBV12-3 or TRBV12-4 with TRBJ1-3, with no clear D. With 10 bases removed from V and 2 bases from J, the gap between germline ends came to 15 bases. The CDR3 runs 14 residues. This chain's CDR3 is CANGLRRAGNTIYF. The CDR3 DNA reads TGTGCCAACGGTTTAAGGAGGGCTGGAAACACCATATATTTT.

This clonotype occurred many times. The chain couples TRBV7-8 to TRBJ2-1; 8 bases fit TRBD1. The CDR3 is 14 amino acids. V lost 4 bases and J lost 7; bases outside the gene matches: 6. Per germline, CDR1 SGHVS and CDR2 FQNEAQ. The CDR3 coding sequence is TGTGCCAGCAGCTGGTGGGACAGGAAGAATGAGCAGTTCTTC. Its protein is CASSWWDRKNEQFF. Complete variable domain (other parts from reference TRBV7-8 and TRBJ2-1): GAGVSQSPRYKVAKRGQDVALRCDPISGHVSLFWYQQALGQGPEFLTYFQNEAQLDKSGLPSDRFFAERPEGSVSTLKIQRTQQEDSAVYLCASSWWDRKNEQFFGPGTRLTVL.

Concerning this clonotype itself: A much larger clone differs from this one at a single base, so this may be a read error. The genes are TRBV28 and TRBJ1-3; 11 nucleotides align to TRBD1. The CDR3 sequence is 19 residues long. CDR1 is MDHEN and CDR2 is SYDVKM in the germline V gene. CDR3 residues: CVSNSLGTGGMLERNTIYF. CDR3 coding DNA: TGTGTCAGCAATTCCCTCGGGACAGGGGGGATGTTGGAAAGAAACACCATATATTTT.

With regard to this clonotype: No conserved phenylalanine or tryptophan ends this CDR3, so it is likely a read error. The DNA is omitted, as the CDR3 cannot be located on it reliably, and the CDR3 follows TCRdb's listing. The chain has TRBV29-1 and TRBJ1-5. Germline CDR1 reads SQVTM; CDR2 reads ANQGSEA. The CDR3 region is 15 residues in length, termini included. The CDR3 is CSVAMNSGPNQPRHL.

Points on this clonotype: Possible read error: a much larger clone is one base away. This sequence joins TRBV15 and TRBJ1-2; 10 bases agree with TRBD1. The CDR3 is 16 amino acids. Per germline, CDR1 LNHNV and CDR2 YYDKDF (reference sequence). CDR3 coding DNA: TGTACCACCAGCAGAGATTTGGGACAGGGGAGCTATGGCTACACCTTC. Translation: CTTSRDLGQGSYGYTF.

With respect to this clonotype: Since a much larger clone is just one base distant, this may be a read error. The chain joins TRBV28 to TRBJ2-7; the D call may be TRBD1 or TRBD2 (6 bases each). Germline assignment: CDR1 MDHEN and CDR2 SYDVKM. The CDR3 extends over 13 amino acids. Here the CDR3 DNA reads TGTGCCAGCAGGGGCGGGACACTCTACGAGCACTACTTC. Its protein is CASRGGTLYEHYF.

The rearrangement joins TRBV4-3 to TRBJ2-7; D might be TRBD1 (6 bases). The CDR3 sequence is 14 residues long. Germline V lookup: CDR1 LGHNA, CDR2 YSLEER. The V gene lost 2 bases and the J gene lost 13 bases, with 21 bases spanning the gap. Here the CDR3 reads CASSQLLDSSEEYF. The CDR3, as DNA: TGCGCCAGCAGCCAACTTTTGGACAGTTCCGAGGAATACTTC.

A word on this clonotype: A read error may account for a junction end that differs from germline. The rearrangement links TRBV15 to TRBJ1-5; D not certain. CDR3 length: 15 residues. The V gene's germline CDR1 is LNHNV and CDR2 YYDKDF (reference sequence). The CDR3 DNA follows: TGTGCCGCCAGCCCCGTCTCCGGGGGCAATCAGCCCCAGCATTTT. Its protein product is CAASPVSGGNQPQHF.

The rearrangement joins TRBV29-1 to TRBJ1-1, with no clear D. The V and J ends lost 3 bases and 1 base respectively, with 9 bases between them. Germline CDR1 is SQVTM and CDR2 is ANQGSEA. The CDR3 totals 13 residues. CDR3 DNA: TGCAGCGTTGAGGACCTACAGAACACTGAAGCTTTCTTT. Translating it yields CSVEDLQNTEAFF.

Concerning this clonotype: The conserved final phenylalanine or tryptophan is absent from the CDR3, which likely points to a read error. This chain links TRBV12-3 or TRBV12-4 with TRBJ1-2; tentative D call: TRBD1 (6 bases). Trimming stripped 3 bases from V and 1 base from J, with 18 bases between. The CDR3 runs 17 residues. The CDR3 nucleotides are TGTGCCAGCAGTTTCAGGGGCGGTGGAGGTTTTAACTATGGCTACACCCTC. Protein sequence: CASSFRGGGGFNYGYTL.

On this clonotype itself: Germline is not matched at one junction end, which may reflect a read error. The chain employs TRBV20-1 and TRBJ2-7, with 8 bases lining up with TRBD2. The length of the CDR3 is 17 residues. Germline V gene lookup returns CDR1 DFQATT and CDR2 SNEGSKA (reference sequence). CDR3 region: CSARDGEASGFSHEQYF. CDR3 DNA: TGCAGTGCTAGGGATGGCGAGGCTAGCGGGTTCTCCCACGAGCAGTACTTC.

In this sample, this clonotype turned up a few times. It may be a read error: a sequence one base away is much more abundant. This chain joins TRBV4-3 and TRBJ2-7; D possibly corresponds to TRBD2 (6 bases). The V and J ends lost 0 bases and 4 bases respectively, with 19 bases between them. The germline gives CDR1 LGHNA, CDR2 YSLEER. The CDR3 covers 17 residues. The CDR3 loop is CASSQDGRRGKWYEQYF. CDR3 nucleotides: TGCGCCAGCAGCCAAGATGGCCGGAGGGGTAAATGGTACGAGCAGTACTTC.

Note on this clonotype: The conserved phenylalanine or tryptophan is not found at the CDR3 terminus, so this likely reflects a read error. The chain uses TRBV6-2 or TRBV6-3 and TRBJ2-2; 7 bases line up with TRBD1. Germline CDR1 and CDR2: MNHEY and SVGEGT. This CDR3 contains 15 residues. For the CDR3, the DNA is TGTGTCAGCAGAACCGGGACAGCGAACACCGGGGAGCTGTTTGTT. It encodes CVSRTGTANTGELFV.

V usage is TRBV15 and J usage is TRBJ1-5; D gene uncertain. Germline V gives CDR1 LNHNV, CDR2 YYDKDF (reference sequence). The CDR3 spans 16 residues. Between the trimmed V and J ends, which lost 3 bases and 5 bases, there was a span of 17 bases. DNA of the CDR3: TGTGCCACCAGCAGGGATTCTCAGAGTCGCCATCAGCCCCAGCATTTT. Protein product: CATSRDSQSRHQPQHF.

As to this clonotype: Compared with germline, one end of the junction differs, possibly owing to a read error. The gene calls are TRBV10-3 and TRBJ2-2; D might be TRBD2 (6 bases). The CDR3 length is 16 residues. Looked up from germline, CDR1 is ENHRY and CDR2 is SYGVKD. CDR3 bases: TGTACCATCAGTAAAACCGGGACTGACTCCTTGGGGGAGCCGTTTTTT. Translated: CTISKTGTDSLGEPFF.

This clonotype has more than one count but fewer than ten. Since a much larger clone is just one base distant, this may be a read error. The chain carries TRBV6-2 or TRBV6-3 and TRBJ2-5; D is undetermined. The CDR3 spans 10 residues. Germline V CDR1 and CDR2: MNHEY, SVGEGT. The CDR3: CASPKETRYF. The CDR3 DNA sequence: TGTGCCAGCCCTAAAGAGACCCGGTACTTC.

Concerning this clonotype itself: One end of the junction varies from germline; a read error may be responsible. V is TRBV10-1 and J is TRBJ2-1; TRBD1 might be the D (6 bases). The CDR3 consists of 12 residues. Germline loops: CDR1 WNHNN, CDR2 SYGVQD (reference sequence). The CDR3 loop reads CTSRGSYNEQFF. CDR3 DNA sequence: TGTACCAGCAGGGGAAGTTACAATGAGCAGTTCTTC.

This chain links TRBV11-3 with TRBJ2-1; D is perhaps TRBD1 (6 bases). Trimming removed 7 bases at V and 1 base at J, with 17 bases between. Germline values: CDR1 SGHNT, CDR2 YENEEA. The CDR3 totals 16 residues. CDR3 nucleotides: TGTGCCAGCATTTATCAGGGACAAGGGTCCTACAATGAGCAGTTCTTC. Amino acids: CASIYQGQGSYNEQFF.

A word on this clonotype: No conserved phenylalanine or tryptophan ends this CDR3, so it is likely a read error. The gene calls are TRBV28 and TRBJ2-3, with D perhaps matching TRBD2 (6 bases). CDR3 length: 15 residues. Germline CDR1 reads MDHEN; CDR2 reads SYDVKM. Here the CDR3 DNA reads TGCGCCAGTAGTCCTGGGGACTCGGGCCTAGATACGCAGTATTCT. This codes for CASSPGDSGLDTQYS.

Note on this clonotype: The conserved closing phenylalanine or tryptophan is absent in this CDR3, likely reflecting a read error. The V gene is TRBV24-1, the J gene TRBJ2-1, with D possibly matching TRBD2 (6 bases). CDR1 KGHDR and CDR2 SFDVKD come from the germline V gene. CDR3 size: 14 residues. The V end lost 9 bases, the J end lost 7 bases, and 18 bases lay between the germline ends. This CDR3 is CATCTSRGSNEQFY. In DNA form, the CDR3 reads TGTGCCACCTGTACCTCCCGGGGGTCGAATGAGCAGTTCTAC.

As regards this clonotype: Relative to the germline gene, one junction end is altered; a read error may explain this. The CDR3 here is CANSYASRAEQFF. CDR3 DNA sequence: TGTGCCAACAGTTACGCTAGTAGGGCTGAGCAGTTCTTC. The rearrangement uses TRBV6-2 or TRBV6-3 and TRBJ2-1; no clear D. The CDR3 is 13 residues long. Germline assignment: CDR1 MNHEY and CDR2 SVGEGT.

DNA of the CDR3: TGTGCCAGCAGTTCACATATAAACACTGAAGCTTTCTTT. Translated: CASSSHINTEAFF. The rearrangement uses TRBV12-3 or TRBV12-4 and TRBJ1-1; no clear D gene. The ends were cut back, 4 bases at V and 2 bases at J, with 8 bases in the middle. CDR3 length equals 13 residues.

Turning to this clonotype: The junction departs from the called germline gene at one end, perhaps through a read error. The rearrangement uses TRBV6-2 or TRBV6-3 and TRBJ2-7; TRBD1 agrees at 9 bases. Germline V CDR1 and CDR2: MNHEY, SVGEGT. The CDR3 spans 15 residues. The CDR3 DNA is TGTGCCAGCAGTTACTCTGGACAGGGGCTCTACAAGCAGTACTTC. Translating gives CASSYSGQGLYKQYF.

V gene TRBV6-2 or TRBV6-3 combines with J gene TRBJ2-7; perhaps TRBD2 as D (6 bases). Per the germline V gene, CDR1 is MNHEY and CDR2 is SVGEGT. V was pared by 5 bases and J by 12 bases, with 29 bases between. CDR3 size: 16 residues. The CDR3 bases are TGTGCCAGCAGTCCGTCTCCCGGGAGCACCCCAAGGGAGTGGTACTTC. It codes for CASSPSPGSTPREWYF.

Regarding this clonotype: One end of the junction does not line up with germline, which may come from a read error. The chain combines TRBV6-5 with TRBJ1-3; D is perhaps TRBD1 (5 bases). CDR3 length: 16 residues. CDR1 MNHEY and CDR2 SVGAGI come from the germline V gene. The CDR3, as DNA: TGTGTCAGCAGTTCCCTGGGGGTAGACTCTGGAAACACCATATATTTT. It codes for CVSSSLGVDSGNTIYF.

V gene TRBV6-1 combines with J gene TRBJ1-2; 7 positions agree with TRBD1. The germline V gene encodes CDR1 MNHNS and CDR2 SASEGT. CDR3 length equals 13 residues. CDR3 sequence (DNA): TGTACCAACACTGCACAGGGGATAAATGGCTACACCTTC. Translation gives CTNTAQGINGYTF.